Listed below are T cell receptor beta chains from one sample, sequenced in a study of regulatory T cells in long-lasting Graves disease. Using its own MiXCR run on the multiplex PCR reads, TCRdb lists one record per CDR3 protein. The sample has 520,000 or so distinct CDR3 sequences, more than 10% seen once. The same sample was also used in a study of T cells in Graves' hyperthyroidism and ophthalmopathy.

Here the sequenced sample was peripheral blood mononuclear cells (PBMCs), taken at new diagnosis, from a patient treated with antithyroid drugs. These receptors all stem from a woman aged 25 to 39 with Graves disease. Both conserved end residues are part of each CDR3. Each record gives: V gene, CDR3 length, J gene, CDR3 protein.

>TRBV18|18|TRBJ1-2
CASSPNIPGHQSRYGYTF
>TRBV12-5|16|TRBJ2-7
CASGLTSGRAVYEQYF
>TRBV20-1|16|TRBJ2-1
CSARVPDRSAYNEQFF
>TRBV4-2|15|TRBJ2-4
CASSQVGPRRNIQYF
>TRBV6-5|14|TRBJ2-1
CASSFRLGAAEQFF
>TRBV20-1|14|TRBJ1-1
CSARGEQGYTEAFF
>TRBV7-9|16|TRBJ2-1
CASSDTGTGDSNEQFF
>TRBV4-1|15|TRBJ1-1
CASSPSRSLSTEAFF
>TRBV19|15|TRBJ2-3
CASSIETTGTDTQYF
>TRBV14|14|TRBJ1-2
CASSQGLAGSGYTF
>TRBV12-3/TRBV12-4|14|TRBJ1-5
CASSFGQGGQPQHF
>TRBV6-1|15|TRBJ2-1
CASRKSNRGQDEQFF
>TRBV28|16|TRBJ2-4
CASSISRDAAKDIQYF
>TRBV4-3|16|TRBJ2-7
CASSQDLSSTSYEQYF
>TRBV12-3/TRBV12-4|14|TRBJ2-5
CASSLRRQQETQYF
>TRBV24-1|13|TRBJ1-1
CATSDFGQTEAFF
>TRBV11-3|14|TRBJ2-7
CASSLVAESYEQYF
>TRBV11-3|14|TRBJ2-5
CASSFPKYQETQYF
>TRBV6-1|13|TRBJ1-2
CASSAAGQIGYTF
>TRBV20-1|12|TRBJ2-1
CSARDRANEQFF
>TRBV11-2|15|TRBJ2-3
CASSLYGGGTDTQYF
>TRBV12-3/TRBV12-4|15|TRBJ2-1
CASSLYSGRGDEQFF
>TRBV6-1|16|TRBJ1-1
CASSENGGRANTEAFF
>TRBV2|14|TRBJ2-1
CASKGRGRDNEQFF
>TRBV6-2/TRBV6-3|14|TRBJ1-5
CASSATGFGQPQHF
>TRBV28|17|TRBJ1-2
CATNIRVGAPRNYGYTF